This T cell receptor (beta chain) was profiled in a study of blood T cell repertoires in COVID-19. Looking at the study overall: From the United States, Italy and Spain came samples of acute and convalescent COVID-19. The cDNA or gDNA used as material had been derived from T cells, B-cell-depleted T cells, or PBMCs.

J lost 6 bases, V lost 0 bases, and 6 bases had no gene match. Germline CDR1 reads SGHRS; CDR2 reads YFSETQ. The CDR3 consists of 16 residues. As originally analysed: By means of reference gene primer amplification, nucleated cell counts were estimated. TCRdb's table, derived via immunoSEQ multiplex PCR, lists solely in-frame clones and lacks some. For V, J and clone size, that table is used; D and trimming come from the DNA. The sample carries over 95,000 clones, less than 85% recorded once. In this sample, this clone turned up once. The chain is built from TRBV5-1 and TRBJ2-1; TRBD1 matches 10 bases. Sequenced sample: peripheral blood. The receptor was isolated from a human donor in a cohort sampled during active COVID-19. The CDR3 DNA is TGCGCCAGCAGCTTGGGAAGACAGGGGGCGTTCAATGAGCAGTTCTTC. Translation gives CASSLGRQGAFNEQFF.